This T cell receptor (beta chain) was documented in a study of T cell responses to AZD1222 COVID-19 vaccine. Overall study context: Pooled samples include second doses given at about 4 or 12 weeks.

Findings and limits, study-wide: No day 14 peak samples; only post-peak repertoires were characterized. Possibly, clonal diversity was underestimated; donors were largely white British and included more females.

Worth noting for this clone: No antigen is known for it.

The table came from immunoSEQ multiplex PCR; TCRdb's copy has only in-frame clones and leaves some out. The sample contains approximately 150,000 clones, 75% to 90% of which appear only once. The TCR was taken from an adult in good health. This specimen consisted of peripheral blood, obtained on day 0 of AZD1222 vaccination.

Here the CDR3 reads CASSAGVANTGELFF. CDR3 coding DNA: TGTGCCAGCAGTGCAGGGGTGGCGAACACCGGGGAGCTGTTTTTT. The gene calls are TRBV25-1 and TRBJ2-2; TRBD1 might be the D (6 bases). Germline lookup yields CDR1 MGHDK and CDR2 SYGVNS. Trimming stripped 4 bases from V and 0 bases from J, with 9 bases between. This CDR3 has 15 residues.